This TCR beta chain was captured in a study of control samples from healthy donors and cancer patients. In germline, CDR1 is LNHDA, CDR2 SQIVND (reference sequence). Trimming removed 7 bases at V and 1 base at J, with 13 bases between. The CDR3 runs 14 residues. This clone is a singleton in its sample. Sequencing used immunoSEQ multiplex PCR; TCRdb keeps in-frame clones, though not all of them. The sample yields approximately 27,000 clones, around 85% seen once. This receptor was obtained from a woman aged 55-75 years with head and neck cancer. The sequenced material came from PBMCs. This rearrangement joins TRBV19 to TRBJ1-1; D is perhaps TRBD1 (6 bases). CDR3 amino acids: CASTRWGANTEAFF. CDR3 nucleotides: TGTGCCAGTACCCGATGGGGGGCGAACACTGAAGCTTTCTTT.